The 17 T cell receptor beta chains given below trace back to one sample, sequenced in a study of blood T cell repertoires in COVID-19. TCRdb's table, derived via immunoSEQ multiplex PCR, lists solely in-frame clones and lacks some. Among approximately 77,000 clones listed, 80% to 90% were seen once. Sequenced input: peripheral blood. The receptors shown here come from a woman aged 55-69 years with acute or convalescent COVID-19.

The J gene is TRBJ2-6, the V gene TRBV28, with unresolved D. CDR1 is MDHEN, CDR2 SYDVKM, per germline. With 7 bases removed from V and 4 bases from J, the gap between germline ends came to 17 bases. This CDR3 has 16 residues. CDR3 in amino acids: CASNSLRVPGANVLTF. The CDR3 nucleotides read TGTGCCAGCAATTCCCTCCGGGTACCCGGGGCCAACGTCCTGACTTTC.

The CDR3 spells CASSIVQGARETQYF. The CDR3 bases are TGTGCCAGTAGTATAGTTCAGGGGGCAAGGGAGACCCAGTACTTC. This chain connects TRBV19 to TRBJ2-5, with TRBD1 identical over 8 bases. V shed 1 base and J 5 bases; nucleotides not matched to a gene: 6. The germline V gene encodes CDR1 LNHDA and CDR2 SQIVND (reference sequence). The length of the CDR3 is 15 residues.

A single count supports this clone. The rearrangement uses TRBV15 and TRBJ1-6; 9 bases are shared with TRBD1. V was pared by 1 base and J by 10 bases, with 8 bases of the junction left unmatched. The CDR3 contains 16 residues. Germline V gene lookup returns CDR1 LNHNV and CDR2 YYDKDF (reference sequence). The CDR3, as DNA: TGTGCCACCAGCAGAGGGACAGGGGAAGAGGGATCACCCCTCCACTTT. Protein: CATSRGTGEEGSPLHF. Drawing the rest from reference TRBV15 and TRBJ1-6, the complete variable domain is DAMVIQNPRYQVTQFGKPVTLSCSQTLNHNVMYWYQQKSSQAPKLLFHYYDKDFNNEADTPDNFQSRRPNTSFCFLDIRSPGLGDTAMYLCATSRGTGEEGSPLHFGNGTRLTVT.

In its sample, this clone was seen a few times. The CDR3 spells CASSSQGGTGGWDEQFF. The DNA for the CDR3 is TGTGCCAGCAGCTCCCAAGGGGGGACAGGGGGCTGGGATGAGCAGTTCTTC. The V gene is TRBV11-3, the J gene TRBJ2-1, with TRBD1 identical over 12 bases. The CDR3 length is 17 residues. The germline gives CDR1 SGHNT, CDR2 YENEEA. The junction had 12 bases not matched to a gene; V was cut back by 4 bases and J by 8 bases.

The chain uses TRBV19 and TRBJ2-1, with TRBD1 matching 12 bases. The CDR3 is 14 amino acids. The J segment lost 6 bases and the V segment lost 7 bases, leaving 4 bases of the junction unmatched. Germline V CDR1 and CDR2: LNHDA, SQIVND (reference sequence). The CDR3 loop reads CASNRDRGPNEQFF. CDR3 bases: TGTGCCAGTAACCGGGACAGGGGGCCCAATGAGCAGTTCTTC.

The chain is built from TRBV7-2 and TRBJ2-7; 10 bases fit TRBD1. Germline V CDR1 and CDR2: SGHTA, FQGNSA. The CDR3 loop spans 15 amino acids. V shed 1 base and J 2 bases; nucleotides not matched to a gene: 2. For the CDR3, the DNA is TGTGCCAGCAGCTTAGGACAGGGGGCGACCTACGAGCAGTACTTC. Residues: CASSLGQGATYEQYF.

The V gene is TRBV5-1, the J gene TRBJ2-7; 7 nucleotides match TRBD1. The V and J ends lost 1 base and 5 bases, in that order; junction bases with no gene match: 9. This CDR3 comprises 15 residues. CDR1 and CDR2 (germline): SGHRS, YFSETQ. CDR3 sequence reads: CASSLIRQGMDEQYF. CDR3 in DNA: TGCGCCAGCAGCTTGATCCGACAGGGAATGGACGAGCAGTACTTC.

The chain links TRBV18 to TRBJ2-3, with 9 nucleotides matching TRBD2. The germline V gene has CDR1 KGHSH and CDR2 LQKENI. V was clipped by 3 bases and J by 0 bases; unmatched bases: 4. The CDR3 has 16 residues. In DNA form, the CDR3 reads TGTGCCAGCTCACCCCTCGCGGGGGGGAGCACAGATACGCAGTATTTT. It translates to CASSPLAGGSTDTQYF.

The chain uses TRBV30 and TRBJ2-6; the match to TRBD1 covers 8 bases. Trimming removed 3 bases from V and 0 bases from J; junction bases left unmatched: 10. The CDR3 runs to 18 residues. Germline V gene data show CDR1 as GTSNPN and CDR2 as SVGIG (reference sequence). The CDR3 sequence is CAWRLTGALPSGANVLTF. The CDR3 bases are TGTGCCTGGAGGCTGACAGGGGCCCTTCCCTCTGGGGCCAACGTCCTGACTTTC.

As to this clone: Other DNA variants within this sample encode the same CDR3. This chain connects TRBV3-1 (or the pseudogene TRBV3-2) to TRBJ1-2, with 7 bases aligning to TRBD1. V shed 1 base, J shed 0 bases, and the junction held 2 bases outside the gene matches. The CDR3 loop spans 15 amino acids. Per germline, CDR1 LGHDT and CDR2 YNNKEL (reference sequence). The CDR3 spells CASSQGGTANYGYTF. The CDR3 DNA reads as TGTGCCAGCAGCCAAGGTGGGACAGCTAACTATGGCTACACCTTC.

The chain joins TRBV19 to TRBJ2-2; the D gene is possibly TRBD2 (7 bases). Germline V gene lookup returns CDR1 LNHDA and CDR2 SQIVND (reference sequence). CDR3 size: 14 residues. V was trimmed by 2 bases and J by 6 bases, leaving 10 bases between them. The CDR3 reads CASSITGRAGELFF. The CDR3 DNA follows: TGTGCCAGTAGTATAACAGGGAGGGCCGGGGAGCTGTTTTTT.

The V and J genes are TRBV30 and TRBJ1-5, with D uncertain. Germline CDR1 GTSNPN, CDR2 SVGIG (reference sequence). The CDR3 consists of 15 residues. V lost 0 bases and J lost 3, with 12 bases in between. The CDR3 nucleotides are TGTGCCTGGAGTGTACGAGGACTCACCAATCAGCCCCAGCATTTT. Its translation: CAWSVRGLTNQPQHF.

This clone showed up just a few times. The chain employs TRBV6-5 and TRBJ1-2; 7 bases agree with TRBD1. CDR1 is MNHEY and CDR2 is SVGAGI in the germline V gene. This CDR3 has 12 amino acids. The V and J ends lost 6 bases and 2 bases, in that order; junction bases with no gene match: 0. CDR3: CASRTGNYGYTF. DNA for the CDR3: TGTGCCAGCAGGACAGGGAACTATGGCTACACCTTC.

This clone was counted between two and nine times. V usage is TRBV5-1 and J usage is TRBJ2-7, with 7 positions matching TRBD1. The length of the CDR3 is 15 residues. The V gene end was trimmed by 3 bases and the J gene end by 3 bases; junction bases not matched to a gene: 9. The germline gives CDR1 SGHRS, CDR2 YFSETQ. In DNA, the CDR3 is TGCGCCAGCAGCTGGACCTCCGGGACAGTCTACGAGCAGTACTTC. Amino acids: CASSWTSGTVYEQYF. The variable domain in full, completed from reference TRBV5-1 and TRBJ2-7, reads KAGVTQTPRYLIKTRGQQVTLSCSPISGHRSVSWYQQTPGQGLQFLFEYFSETQRNKGNFPGRFSGRQFSNSRSEMNVSTLELGDSALYLCASSWTSGTVYEQYFGPGTRLTVT.

V is TRBV11-2 and J is TRBJ1-1; tentative D call: TRBD1 (6 bases). Trimming removed 2 bases at V and 8 bases at J, with 15 bases between. The germline CDR1 and CDR2 sequences are SGHAT and FQNNGV. The CDR3 is 14 amino acids. The CDR3 nucleotides are TGTGCCAGCAGCTTAACGACAGGAAAAATAGAAGCTTTCTTT. Its translation is CASSLTTGKIEAFF.

This clone was found a few times. This rearrangement joins TRBV6-5 to TRBJ1-6; the match to TRBD1 covers 9 bases. V lost 6 bases to trimming and J lost 7 bases; unmatched junction nucleotides: 1. Looked up from germline, CDR1 is MNHEY and CDR2 is SVGAGI. This CDR3 has 13 amino acids. CDR3 in amino acids: CASRQGANSPLHF. In nucleotides, the CDR3 is TGTGCCAGCAGACAGGGGGCAAATTCACCCCTCCACTTT.

The rearrangement joins TRBV19 to TRBJ1-5, with 9 bases identical to TRBD1. The CDR3 is 16 amino acids. Germline CDR1 reads LNHDA; CDR2 reads SQIVND (reference sequence). The trim removed 7 bases at V and 7 bases at J, leaving 14 bases unmatched. The CDR3 here is CASIKGGQGGWQPQHF. The CDR3 DNA follows: TGTGCCAGTATCAAGGGGGGACAGGGAGGATGGCAGCCCCAGCATTTT.